Listed below are T cell receptor beta chains from one sample, sequenced in a study of blood T cell repertoires in COVID-19. Only in-frame clones appear in the TCRdb table, and some are missing; sequencing was by immunoSEQ multiplex PCR. The sample lists a few hundred thousand clones, less than 90% occurring once. The sequenced sample was peripheral blood. All receptors derive from a man aged 55 to 70 who had recovered from COVID-19. The CDR3 runs from the conserved cysteine through the conserved F or W. Fields, in order: CDR3 DNA, CDR3 protein, clone size, V gene, J gene, D gene. D genes are given only for firm matches. Part of the rows lack a size; the others show once, few, many or a class for expanded clones.

TGTGCCAGTAGTGCAAGACCGGGACTAGCGGGAGAACCTCTTAGCGAGCAGTACTTC	CASSARPGLAGEPLSEQYF	.	TRBV19	TRBJ2-7	TRBD2
TGCGCCAGCAGCCCCGGGACAGGGTTGGAGACCCAGTACTTC	CASSPGTGLETQYF	.	TRBV5-1	TRBJ2-5	TRBD1
TGTGCCAGCAGTTACGGAACAGCCTATAGCAATCAGCCCCAGCATTTT	CASSYGTAYSNQPQHF	few	TRBV6-6	TRBJ1-5	.
TGTGCCAGCAGCCAACAGGGGGCTGGGGAAAAACTGTTTTTT	CASSQQGAGEKLFF	.	TRBV3-1/TRBV3-2	TRBJ1-4	TRBD1
TGTGCCAGCAGCCAAGTCAGGCACAATCTCGCTGGAAACACCATATATTTT	CASSQVRHNLAGNTIYF	few	TRBV14	TRBJ1-3	.
TGTGCCAGTAAAAGCCGGACAGGATCACACTACGAGCAGTACTTC	CASKSRTGSHYEQYF	.	TRBV19	TRBJ2-7	TRBD1
TGTGCCAGCAGCTTAGAAGGGACTAGGCCCTCCTACGAGCAGTACTTC	CASSLEGTRPSYEQYF	.	TRBV7-2	TRBJ2-7	TRBD2
TGTGCCAGCAGTGAGCAGACTAGCGGGAGTTACGAGCAGTACTTC	CASSEQTSGSYEQYF	.	TRBV2	TRBJ2-7	TRBD2
TGTGCCATCAGTGACGGGGGTGAGCAGTTCTTC	CAISDGGEQFF	.	TRBV10-3	TRBJ2-1	.
TGTGCCAGCAGCCCTTCGGTGGGGGGCTATGGCTACACCTTC	CASSPSVGGYGYTF	.	TRBV5-6	TRBJ1-2	.
TGTGCCAGCAAGACAGGGGTTAATGAAAAACTGTTTTTT	CASKTGVNEKLFF	.	TRBV2	TRBJ1-4	TRBD1
TGTGCCAGCAGCGCAAATAGCGGGGGAGAGACCCAGTACTTC	CASSANSGGETQYF	.	TRBV7-9	TRBJ2-5	TRBD2
TGTGCCACCAGCAGAGTGTCGGGGAACCTAAACACCGGGGAGCTGTTTTTT	CATSRVSGNLNTGELFF	.	TRBV15	TRBJ2-2	.
TGTGCCAGCAGAGACACAGGGTCAGGTGGCATTCAGTACTTC	CASRDTGSGGIQYF	.	TRBV6-6	TRBJ2-4	.
TGCGCCAGCAGCCTAAGCGTGGACACTAGCACAGATACGCAGTATTTT	CASSLSVDTSTDTQYF	.	TRBV5-1	TRBJ2-3	.
TGTGCCAGCACGAATGGGGACAGGGGGTTATCCTACGAGCAGTACTTC	CASTNGDRGLSYEQYF	.	TRBV2	TRBJ2-7	TRBD1
TGTGCCAGCTCACCAAGCGGACAGGGATATGGCTACACCTTC	CASSPSGQGYGYTF	.	TRBV18	TRBJ1-2	TRBD1
TGTGCCAGCAGACCCTCGGGGGGGCCTAATTCACCCCTCCACTTT	CASRPSGGPNSPLHF	.	TRBV6-5	TRBJ1-6	.
TGTGCCAGCGCCGGGACAGGAGGATTTTCTGGAAACACCATATATTTT	CASAGTGGFSGNTIYF	.	TRBV7-9	TRBJ1-3	TRBD1
TGCGCCAGCAGCCTATTCCGGGACACCGGCGGTTCTAATGAAAAACTGTTTTTT	CASSLFRDTGGSNEKLFF	.	TRBV4-1	TRBJ1-4	.
TGTGCCAGCAGTTACTCGCCAGGCGGGGGAACCACTGAAGCTTTCTTT	CASSYSPGGGTTEAFF	.	TRBV6-5	TRBJ1-1	.
TGTGCCAGCAAGAGGGACAGGCAGACTAGAAGAGAGACCCAGTACTTC	CASKRDRQTRRETQYF	.	TRBV2	TRBJ2-5	TRBD1
TGTGCCAGTAGTATAACCGGGACTAGCAACGAGCAGTACTTC	CASSITGTSNEQYF	.	TRBV19	TRBJ2-7	TRBD2
TGTGCCACCAGCAAACTTTACACAGATACGCAGTATTTT	CATSKLYTDTQYF	.	TRBV15	TRBJ2-3	.
TGCGCCAGCAGCCAAGATAGGGCAGGGCTACGATGGCAGTACTTC	CASSQDRAGLRWQYF	.	TRBV4-1	TRBJ2-7	.
TGTGCCAGCAGTCCGGGACAGGGGAACAATGAGCAGTTCTTC	CASSPGQGNNEQFF	once	TRBV6-4	TRBJ2-1	TRBD1
TGTGCCTGGGAGCGGGGGGGTCCCCCGAGTGCGCAGTATTTT	CAWERGGPPSAQYF	few	TRBV30	TRBJ2-3	TRBD2
TGTGCCAGCATACAGGGATCCCCTCTCGAGCAGTACTTC	CASIQGSPLEQYF	.	TRBV6-5	TRBJ2-7	.
TGCGCCAGCAGCCTGGGAGGGAGGTTAGGCTACACCTTC	CASSLGGRLGYTF	.	TRBV5-1	TRBJ1-2	.
TGTGCCAGCAGTCTAGCAGGCCCAGGGGTGCATGAGCAGTTCTTC	CASSLAGPGVHEQFF	.	TRBV11-3	TRBJ2-1	.
TGTGCCAGCAGCCCGGGGGGGGAGAACACTGAAGCTTTCTTT	CASSPGGENTEAFF	.	TRBV2	TRBJ1-1	.
TGTGCCAGCAGTCAATTTCACGGGAGAAATGAAAAACTGTTTTTT	CASSQFHGRNEKLFF	.	TRBV6-4	TRBJ1-4	.
TGTGCCAGCTCTGACACCCGTGGTTCACCCCTCCACTTT	CASSDTRGSPLHF	once	TRBV2	TRBJ1-6	.
TGTGCCAGCAGCCGCATCGGGACAGGGAATGGCTACACCTTC	CASSRIGTGNGYTF	once	TRBV6-5	TRBJ1-2	TRBD1
TGTGCCTGGAGTGTACTATCCCTAACCGGGGAGCTGTTTTTT	CAWSVLSLTGELFF	.	TRBV30	TRBJ2-2	.
TGTGCCTGGACCGGTAGACTTGGACAGGGGAACTATGGCTACACCTTC	CAWTGRLGQGNYGYTF	.	TRBV30	TRBJ1-2	TRBD1
TGCAGCGGCGGACAGGGCTCTGGAAACACCATATATTTT	CSGGQGSGNTIYF	few	TRBV29-1	TRBJ1-3	TRBD1
TGTGCCAGCAGTTCGGGACAGGATAGCAATCAGCCCCAGCATTTT	CASSSGQDSNQPQHF	.	TRBV6-6	TRBJ1-5	TRBD1
TGTGCCACCGGGGGGGGTTACGAGCAGTACTTC	CATGGGYEQYF	.	TRBV3-1/TRBV3-2	TRBJ2-7	TRBD2
TGTGCCAGCAGTTTTTTCGGGGGGCCCGGCGAGCAGTACTTC	CASSFFGGPGEQYF	.	TRBV27	TRBJ2-7	.
TGTGCCAGCATGCGGGGGGGCTCCTACAATGAGCAGTTCTTC	CASMRGGSYNEQFF	.	TRBV6-5	TRBJ2-1	TRBD2
TGTGCCAGCAGTGGGACTAGACAGGTTAGCAATCAGCCCCAGCATTTT	CASSGTRQVSNQPQHF	.	TRBV2	TRBJ1-5	.
TGTGCCAGCAGCTACCCGACAGGGGGCTCCTACGAGCAGTACTTC	CASSYPTGGSYEQYF	.	TRBV5-4	TRBJ2-7	TRBD1
TGTGCCAGCAGCCCCCGAGGTGTAAAGTTATCTGAAGCTTTCTTT	CASSPRGVKLSEAFF	.	TRBV28	TRBJ1-1	.
TGTGCCAGTATGGCCGGAGACTACGAGCAGTACTTC	CASMAGDYEQYF	few	TRBV19	TRBJ2-7	.
TGTGCCAGCAGTCGCTCAAGACTATTCCCGAGCCCCATCGGGGAGCTGTTTTTT	CASSRSRLFPSPIGELFF	once	TRBV6-6	TRBJ2-2	.